This TCR beta chain emerged from a study of control samples from healthy donors and cancer patients. TCRdb's table, derived via immunoSEQ multiplex PCR, lists solely in-frame clones and lacks some. The table shows tens of thousands of clones, with 88% occurring only once. The CDR3 runs to 14 residues. In germline, CDR1 is LGHDT, CDR2 YNNKEL (reference sequence). V gave up 1 base and J gave up 9 bases, with 10 bases separating them. This chain connects TRBV3-1 (or the pseudogene TRBV3-2) to TRBJ1-6, with unresolved D. The sequenced sample consisted of blood. The origin of this receptor is a woman aged 70 to 79 in good health. The CDR3 spells CASSQGGRGSPLHF. CDR3 coding DNA: TGTGCCAGCAGCCAAGGAGGACGGGGTTCACCCCTCCACTTT.